The 5 T cell receptor beta chains presented below share a single source sample, sequenced in a study of T cell responses to AZD1222 COVID-19 vaccine. Measured with immunoSEQ multiplex PCR; TCRdb has only the in-frame clones, and not every one. This table holds 120,000 or so clones, roughly 90% found once. The sequenced sample was peripheral blood, obtained on day 0 of AZD1222 vaccination. The receptors come from an adult in good health.

The V gene is TRBV2, the J gene TRBJ2-3; D is perhaps TRBD2 (6 bases). Germline V gives CDR1 SNHLY, CDR2 FYNNEI. There are 13 residues in the CDR3. Trimming took off 8 bases at V and 5 bases at J, with 14 bases between the two ends. CDR3 in amino acids: CASGSGAGDTQYF. The CDR3 DNA reads as TGTGCCAGCGGGTCGGGAGCAGGAGATACGCAGTATTTT.

CDR3 nucleotide sequence: TGTGCCAGCAGTTACGCGCGGAACACCGGGGAGCTGTTTTTT. It encodes CASSYARNTGELFF. The chain is built from TRBV6-6 and TRBJ2-2; D remains unclear. CDR1 and CDR2 from the germline V gene are MNHNY and SVGAGI (reference sequence). V shed 2 bases and J shed 1 base, with 5 bases lying between them. This CDR3 spans 14 amino acids.

This chain links TRBV7-9 with TRBJ2-7; 8 positions match TRBD1. With V trimmed by 5 bases and J by 12 bases, 9 bases remained unmatched. Germline V gene lookup returns CDR1 SEHNR and CDR2 FQNEAQ (reference sequence). The CDR3 consists of 12 residues. The CDR3 DNA reads as TGTGCCAGCAGCCCGAGGACAGGGATTGCGTACTTC. This codes for CASSPRTGIAYF.

This chain connects TRBV11-2 to TRBJ1-1; D may be TRBD1 (5 bases). The CDR3 totals 11 residues. Trimming removed 4 bases from V and 9 bases from J, with 9 bases in between. The germline CDR1 and CDR2 sequences are SGHAT and FQNNGV. The CDR3 bases are TGTGCCAGCAGCTCCCAGGGACAAGCTTTCTTT. As protein: CASSSQGQAFF.

The gene calls are TRBV20-1 and TRBJ1-5, with D perhaps matching TRBD1 (6 bases). The CDR3 is 13 amino acids. V was clipped by 3 bases and J by 7 bases, with 13 bases between them. CDR1 is DFQATT and CDR2 is SNEGSKA in the germline V gene (reference sequence). Written as DNA, the CDR3 is TGCAGTGCTAGTTCGGGGGGCGGACAGCCCCAGCATTTT. It yields the protein CSASSGGGQPQHF.